The clone carrying this T cell receptor (beta chain) was seen many times. Its antigen is still unknown. Library preparation (for TCRbeta) was performed with unique molecular identifiers. TCRdb reprocessed the PCR reads via MiXCR and lists one record per CDR3 protein. The repertoire holds around 580,000 distinct CDR3 sequences, approximately 22% seen once, with 13% to 15% in the top ten. The CDR3 loop spans 14 amino acids. V lost 5 bases, J lost 3 bases, and 15 bases lay in between. CDR1 and CDR2 from the germline V gene are DFQATT and SNEGSKA (reference sequence). This sample is drawn from a study of T-cell reconstitution after alpha-beta-depleted transplantation in children. Findings of the study overall: In patients about two months after transplant, alpha-beta T cells reportedly arose from several hundred expanded graft clones. Counts and diversity of T cells one year after transplant came mostly from newly produced T cells. Some patients' high day-60 TCRbeta diversity was traced to surviving recipient T cells and thymic progenitors.

The sample consisted of PBMCs, mostly from graft donor cells, taken 360 days after TCRalphabeta/CD19-depleted stem cell transplant. The chain is built from TRBV20-1 and TRBJ2-3; D is perhaps TRBD1 (5 bases). The receptor's source is a boy under two years old who had a stem cell transplant for acute myeloid leukemia, so the T cells may come from the graft donor. The CDR3 here is CSAPLPSGTDTQYF. In DNA, the CDR3 is TGCAGTGCTCCTCTCCCTTCAGGGACAGATACGCAGTATTTT.